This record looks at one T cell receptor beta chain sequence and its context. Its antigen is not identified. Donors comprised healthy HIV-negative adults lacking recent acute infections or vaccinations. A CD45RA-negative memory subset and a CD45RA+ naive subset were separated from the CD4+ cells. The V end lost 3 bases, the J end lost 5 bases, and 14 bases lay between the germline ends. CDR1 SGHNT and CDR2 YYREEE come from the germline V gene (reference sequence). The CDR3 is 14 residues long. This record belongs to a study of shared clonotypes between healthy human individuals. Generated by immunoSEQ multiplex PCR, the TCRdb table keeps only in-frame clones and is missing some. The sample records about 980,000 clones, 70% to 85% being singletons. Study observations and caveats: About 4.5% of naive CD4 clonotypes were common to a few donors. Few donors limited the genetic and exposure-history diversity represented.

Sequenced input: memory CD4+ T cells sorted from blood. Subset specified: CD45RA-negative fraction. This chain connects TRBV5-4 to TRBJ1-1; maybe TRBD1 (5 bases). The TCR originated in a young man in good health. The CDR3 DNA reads TGTGCCAGCAGCTCGGGAGGGGTAGGGACTGAAGCTTTCTTT. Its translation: CASSSGGVGTEAFF.